This T cell receptor beta chain appears in the sequencing data of a study of T cells in Graves' hyperthyroidism and ophthalmopathy. General study findings and limits: The authors' 13 V-J model separated ophthalmopathy from stable hyperthyroidism. Within blood appeared most thyroid clonotypes that had expanded above 0.001.

This clonotype has more than one count but fewer than ten. Its antigen is not known. TCR beta CDR3 sequences were amplified from RNA transcripts. Carried out on the TCR CDR3, a first-round RT-PCR used the HTBI primer set. Each CDR3 protein is one row after TCRdb ran MiXCR on the multiplex PCR reads. The repertoire holds roughly 350,000 distinct CDR3 sequences, around 13% seen once, with around a fifth in the top ten. Diagnostic assessment was based on clinical symptoms, serum thyroxine and TRAb, thyroid ultrasound and orbital computed tomography. PBMCs were derived from approximately 10 ml fresh peripheral blood. This receptor was taken from a woman in her twenties or thirties with Graves' ophthalmopathy. Sequencing used blood.

CDR3 nucleotide sequence: TGTGCCAGCAGTTTGTTCGCGCCGGGACAGGGTCCGAACACCGGGGAGCTGTTTTTT. Residues: CASSLFAPGQGPNTGELFF. This sequence joins TRBV27 and TRBJ2-2; 9 bases agree with TRBD1. Germline CDR1 MNHEY, CDR2 SMNVEV (reference sequence). V was clipped by 3 bases and J by 0 bases; unmatched bases: 11. The CDR3 runs 19 residues.